A single sample gave rise to the 19 T cell receptor beta chains below, sequenced in a study of T-cell reconstitution after alpha-beta-depleted transplantation in children. Unique molecular identifiers were incorporated during preparation of the TCRbeta library. TCRdb itself ran the PCR reads through MiXCR, one entry per CDR3 protein. Counted here are approximately 85,000 distinct CDR3 sequences, roughly an eighth occurring once; the ten biggest clones make up about 30%. The starting material was PBMCs, mostly from graft donor cells, obtained 180 days after TCRalphabeta/CD19-depleted stem cell transplant. The receptors come from a male patient aged 2-9 years who had a stem cell transplant for acute lymphoblastic leukemia, so the T cells may come from the graft donor.

This clonotype was observed a handful of times. This chain connects TRBV4-2 to TRBJ2-7; D might be TRBD1 (5 bases). CDR1 and CDR2 (germline): LGHNA, YNFKEQ. The germline V and J ends were trimmed by 2 bases and 5 bases, with 16 bases remaining between them. The CDR3 is 15 residues long. For the CDR3, the DNA is TGTGCCAGCAGCCAACCTCAGGGAAGAAAGAACGAGCAGTACTTC. Translating gives CASSQPQGRKNEQYF.

CDR3 residues: CASSFSSTGANVLTF. In DNA form, the CDR3 reads TGTGCCAGCAGCTTCAGTAGTACTGGGGCCAACGTCCTGACTTTC. V is TRBV9 and J is TRBJ2-6, with D hard to call. In germline, CDR1 is SGDLS, CDR2 YYNGEE. There are 15 residues in the CDR3. Trimming pared 4 bases from V and 2 bases from J, leaving 10 bases between. Filled out from reference TRBV9 and TRBJ2-6, the complete variable domain reads DSGVTQTPKHLITATGQRVTLRCSPRSGDLSVYWYQQSLDQGLQFLIQYYNGEERAKGNILERFSAQQFPDLHSELNLSSLELGDSALYFCASSFSSTGANVLTFGAGSRLTVL.

The table lists this clonotype with a few counts. The CDR3 protein is CASSFAGDLGETQYF. CDR3 coding DNA: TGTGCCAGCAGCTTTGCAGGGGACTTAGGAGAGACCCAGTACTTC. This sequence joins TRBV7-6 and TRBJ2-5; D assignment may be TRBD1 or TRBD2 (6 bases each). The length of the CDR3 is 15 residues. Germline V CDR1 and CDR2: SGHVS, FNYEAQ. V was trimmed by 3 bases and J by 4 bases, leaving 15 bases between them.

This chain joins TRBV10-3 and TRBJ2-1; 15 positions match TRBD2. J was trimmed by 6 bases and V by 5 bases; bases with no gene match: 2. In germline, CDR1 is ENHRY, CDR2 SYGVKD. The CDR3 length is 15 residues. The CDR3 reads CAISRTSGRANEQFF. CDR3 nucleotides: TGTGCCATCAGTCGGACTAGCGGGAGGGCCAATGAGCAGTTCTTC.

CDR3 DNA: TGTGCCAGCAGCGTAGTCTACAATGAGCAGTTCTTC. Translated, it gives CASSVVYNEQFF. The chain carries TRBV9 and TRBJ2-1, with D unresolved. From germline, CDR1 is SGDLS and CDR2 YYNGEE. Trimming cost V 0 bases and J 3 bases, with 1 base left between them. The CDR3 spans 12 residues.

This clonotype was observed a handful of times. The gene calls are TRBV28 and TRBJ1-5, with D perhaps TRBD1 (5 bases). Per germline, CDR1 MDHEN and CDR2 SYDVKM. Trimming removed 5 bases at V and 5 bases at J, with 7 bases between. The CDR3 runs to 12 residues. The CDR3: CASSGGDQPQHF. The DNA of the CDR3 is TGTGCCAGCAGTGGGGGGGATCAGCCCCAGCATTTT.

This clonotype was picked up many times. The chain has TRBV12-3 or TRBV12-4 and TRBJ1-1; D not resolved. The CDR3 runs to 14 residues. V lost 5 bases and J lost 1, with 11 bases in between. This CDR3 reads CASSPTGQNTEAFF. Written as DNA, the CDR3 is TGTGCCAGCAGTCCCACCGGGCAGAACACTGAAGCTTTCTTT.

The CDR3, as DNA: TGTGCCAGCAGCCCCCGGGCTAGCGGGAAACGATTCTACGAGCAGTACTTC. It codes for CASSPRASGKRFYEQYF. The chain carries TRBV28 and TRBJ2-7; the match to TRBD2 covers 9 bases. The V and J ends lost 6 bases and 3 bases, in that order; junction bases with no gene match: 15. Germline assignment: CDR1 MDHEN and CDR2 SYDVKM. The CDR3 sequence is 17 residues long.

There are many counts of this clonotype. This rearrangement joins TRBV20-1 to TRBJ1-2; the match to TRBD1 covers 8 bases. CDR1 DFQATT and CDR2 SNEGSKA come from the germline V gene (reference sequence). The CDR3 covers 14 residues. Unmatched junction bases numbered 11, after V lost 5 bases and J lost 6 bases. The CDR3 sequence: CSAFPRTGHHGYTF. The CDR3 DNA follows: TGCAGTGCTTTCCCTCGGACAGGGCATCATGGCTACACCTTC.

The chain recombines TRBV5-5 with TRBJ2-1, with D possibly matching TRBD1 (5 bases). V gave up 2 bases and J gave up 4 bases, with 13 bases separating them. Germline V lookup: CDR1 SGHKS, CDR2 YYEKEE (reference sequence). The CDR3 contains 15 residues. CDR3 DNA sequence: TGTGCCAGCAGCTTTGTACCACAGGAGTACAATGAGCAGTTCTTC. Protein product: CASSFVPQEYNEQFF.

This clonotype was seen more than once but under ten times. At one of its ends the junction is not consistent with the germline gene, which may arise from a read error. This chain joins TRBV12-3 or TRBV12-4 and TRBJ2-2; D may be TRBD2 (5 bases). This CDR3 region has 11 residues. Here the CDR3 DNA reads TGTGCCCCCGGGAACCCCGGGGAGCTGTTTTTT. It is translated as CAPGNPGELFF.

This clonotype was seen many times. The gene calls are TRBV28 and TRBJ2-3; TRBD2 matches at 10 bases. Germline CDR1 reads MDHEN; CDR2 reads SYDVKM. Trimming removed 5 bases from V and 0 bases from J; junction bases left unmatched: 11. There are 18 residues in the CDR3. CDR3 nucleotide sequence: TGTGCCAGCAGTGCCCCCGTAGCGGGGGGATCTAGCACAGATACGCAGTATTTT. Its protein product is CASSAPVAGGSSTDTQYF.

The V gene is TRBV7-6, the J gene TRBJ1-1; D unclear. CDR3 length: 14 residues. Germline loops: CDR1 SGHVS, CDR2 FNYEAQ. V shed 5 bases and J shed 5 bases, with 15 bases lying between them. This CDR3 reads CASSPWATGTEAFF. CDR3 DNA sequence: TGTGCCAGCAGCCCATGGGCCACGGGGACTGAAGCTTTCTTT. Complete variable domain (other parts from reference TRBV7-6 and TRBJ1-1): GAGVSQSPRYKVTKRGQDVALRCDPISGHVSLYWYRQALGQGPEFLTYFNYEAQQDKSGLPNDRFSAERPEGSISTLTIQRTEQRDSAMYRCASSPWATGTEAFFGQGTRLTVV.

The rearrangement links TRBV12-3 or TRBV12-4 to TRBJ2-3; TRBD1 agrees at 7 bases. V gave up 1 base and J gave up 0 bases; unmatched junction bases: 4. The CDR3 contains 16 residues. DNA of the CDR3: TGTGCCAGCAGTTTAGGCGACAGGGTTAGCACAGATACGCAGTATTTT. The encoded protein is CASSLGDRVSTDTQYF.

This clonotype was seen a handful of times. The J gene is TRBJ1-1, the V gene TRBV28; D gene ambiguous. The CDR3 consists of 13 residues. CDR1 MDHEN and CDR2 SYDVKM come from the germline V gene. V was pared by 6 bases and J by 5 bases, with 13 bases between. CDR3 in amino acids: CASRATTVTEAFF. In DNA form, the CDR3 reads TGTGCCAGCAGAGCGACAACGGTTACTGAAGCTTTCTTT. Using reference TRBV28 and TRBJ1-1 for the parts outside the CDR3, the full variable domain is DVKVTQSSRYLVKRTGEKVFLECVQDMDHENMFWYRQDPGLGLRLIYFSYDVKMKEKGDIPEGYSVSREKKERFSLILESASTNQTSMYLCASRATTVTEAFFGQGTRLTVV.

This clonotype was seen more than once but under ten times. V usage is TRBV29-1 and J usage is TRBJ2-3, with D unclear. CDR1 is SQVTM and CDR2 is ANQGSEA in the germline V gene. The CDR3 consists of 11 residues. With 6 bases removed from V and 2 bases from J, the gap between germline ends came to 6 bases. The CDR3 DNA reads TGCAGCGTCCGGGTCACAGATACGCAGTATTTT. This sequence encodes CSVRVTDTQYF.

The chain links TRBV7-9 to TRBJ2-5; the match to TRBD2 covers 12 bases. V gave up 4 bases and J gave up 5 bases; unmatched junction bases: 8. CDR1 and CDR2 (germline): SEHNR, FQNEAQ (reference sequence). CDR3 length: 16 residues. DNA for the CDR3: TGTGCCAGCAGCTCTCCCGGACTAGCGGGATTTGAGACCCAGTACTTC. It yields the protein CASSSPGLAGFETQYF.

The genes are TRBV7-2 and TRBJ2-4; D uncertain. Per the germline V gene, CDR1 is SGHTA and CDR2 is FQGNSA. CDR3 length: 12 residues. With 5 bases removed from V and 6 bases from J, the gap between germline ends came to 8 bases. Here the CDR3 reads CASSQPRNIQYF. As DNA, the CDR3 is TGTGCCAGCAGCCAACCAAGAAACATTCAGTACTTC.

This clonotype showed up just a few times. This chain uses TRBV24-1 with TRBJ2-7; no definite D call. The ends were cut back, 5 bases at V and 3 bases at J, with 4 bases in the middle. Looked up from germline, CDR1 is KGHDR and CDR2 is SFDVKD. CDR3 length: 11 amino acids. CDR3 nucleotide sequence: TGTGCCACCAGTGCAGGCTACGAGCAGTACTTC. It encodes CATSAGYEQYF.